One sample yielded the 7 T cell receptor beta chains listed below, sequenced in a study of CD8 T cells in Susac syndrome. RNA totalling roughly 0.45 to 1 ug underwent reverse transcription with random hexamers. TCRdb redid the calling of the immunoSEQ multiplex PCR reads with MiXCR, one entry per CDR3 protein. The sample comprises 150,000 to 200,000 distinct CDR3 sequences, 93% of which are singletons, and more than 0.11% rests with the top ten. The specimen sequenced was CD4+ T cells from PBMCs. These receptors came from a human donor in good health.

The CDR3 here is CASSDTGWYNEQFF. The CDR3 nucleotides read TGTGCCAGCAGCGATACAGGGTGGTACAATGAGCAGTTCTTC. The chain is built from TRBV9 and TRBJ2-1, with D tentatively TRBD1 (6 bases). Trimming stripped 3 bases from V and 4 bases from J, with 11 bases between. Germline V gene lookup returns CDR1 SGDLS and CDR2 YYNGEE. The CDR3 consists of 14 residues.

The chain recombines TRBV19 with TRBJ1-2, with D unclear. Trimming left V 0 bases short and J 4 bases short, with 9 bases between. Germline CDR1 and CDR2: LNHDA and SQIVND (reference sequence). This CDR3 is built from 14 residues. The CDR3 protein is CASSIEAGIYGYTF. The CDR3, as DNA: TGTGCCAGTAGTATAGAGGCAGGAATCTATGGCTACACCTTC. The whole variable domain, filled in from reference TRBV19 and TRBJ1-2, reads DGGITQSPKYLFRKEGQNVTLSCEQNLNHDAMYWYRQDPGQGLRLIYYSQIVNDFQKGDIAEGYSVSREKKESFPLTVTSAQKNPTAFYLCASSIEAGIYGYTFGSGTRLTVV.

The rearrangement joins TRBV5-1 to TRBJ1-1, with D tentatively TRBD1 (6 bases). This CDR3 region has 15 residues. V lost 4 bases and J lost 0, with 13 bases in between. Germline V gives CDR1 SGHRS, CDR2 YFSETQ. The CDR3 DNA follows: TGCGCCAGCAGCATCCGACAGGACATGAACACTGAAGCTTTCTTT. Encoded protein: CASSIRQDMNTEAFF.

This sequence joins TRBV3-1 and TRBJ2-7, with a tentative D call TRBD1 (5 bases). Deletions cut 3 bases from V and 6 bases from J, with 12 bases between. This CDR3 is built from 13 residues. CDR1 is LGHDT and CDR2 is YNNKEL in the germline V gene (reference sequence). The CDR3 loop is CASSHQGTIEQYF. CDR3 in DNA: TGTGCCAGCAGCCACCAGGGTACTATCGAGCAGTACTTC.

CDR3 nucleotides: TGTGCCAGCAGTCCCCCACTTCCGTCGGATACGCAGTATTTT. It translates to CASSPPLPSDTQYF. This chain uses TRBV12-3 or TRBV12-4 with TRBJ2-3; D gene ambiguous. CDR3 length: 14 residues. V was shortened by 5 bases and J by 6 bases, with 15 bases between the two germline ends.

The chain uses TRBV7-2 and TRBJ1-4; the match to TRBD1 covers 11 bases. The germline V gene encodes CDR1 SGHTA and CDR2 FQGNSA. V trimming: 5 bases; J trimming: 14 bases; junction bases outside the gene matches: 10. The CDR3 covers 14 residues. CDR3 sequence (DNA): TGTGCCAGCAGCCAACGGACAGGGGGCGCCCATCTGTTTTTT. This gives the protein CASSQRTGGAHLFF.

The genes are TRBV4-2 and TRBJ2-7; D not resolved. The CDR3 totals 16 residues. Germline V CDR1 and CDR2: LGHNA, YNFKEQ. Trimming took 4 bases from V and 3 from J, leaving 19 bases between them. This CDR3 is CASSPIDPLRSYEQYF. DNA for the CDR3: TGTGCCAGCAGCCCCATCGACCCCCTTCGTAGCTACGAGCAGTACTTC.